Included here is one T cell receptor (beta chain) sequence, with context. In this sample, this clonotype turned up once. Its recognized antigen is unknown. No per-base quality is available; no much larger clone lies one base away. One read is thin evidence. This sample is drawn from a study of T cell repertoires in cytomegalovirus infection (dated by TCRdb to the late 2010s). With respect to the entire study: Donor HLA type was relevant to the analysis, because carriage of CMV infection together with the matching HLA type was indicated by public TCR beta signatures. Results and caveats for the whole study, not just this receptor: In both this cohort and an independent roughly 400-donor cohort, the cumulative frequency of public TCR beta family members distinguished carriers of CMV infection plus the relevant HLA type. The ex vivo response was dominated by HLA-C-restricted CMV-specific TCR beta clonotypes, which also provided the single most frequent clonotype in two of eight donors.

The listed sequencing device is Illumina HiSeq 1500. Using fastp at Q25 and MiXCR, TCRdb reprocessed the public reads and kept productive beta chains. Each CDR3 protein appears once, grouped with its most common genes and DNA. A total of around 290,000 distinct CDR3 sequences appear in this sample, about 26% of them only once. 14% of the sample comes from the top ten. Including the terminal cysteine and phenylalanine, the CDR3 comprises 14 residues. The sequence is cut down to CDR3 DNA, 42 bases in frame from base 1. CDR1 and CDR2, per the germline V gene (reference sequence), are MNHNY and SVGAGI. The junction shows trimming of 4 bases on V and 7 bases on J, and the gene matches do not reach 7 bases of it.

Recombination linked TRBV6-6 to TRBJ2-7; 10 middle bases align to TRBD2. This clonotype was obtained from a human donor in good health (CMV status not recorded). Some clones in this sample may be carry-over from other donors' samples. The sample was PBMCs. DNA sequence: TGTGCCAGCAGTTCGGCTAGCGGGAGTATGGAGCAGTACTTC. This is translated as CASSSASGSMEQYF.